Presented here are 15 T cell receptor beta chains from one specimen sequenced in a study of T cell responses to AZD1222 COVID-19 vaccine. Assay: immunoSEQ multiplex PCR; the TCRdb copy retains only in-frame clones and omits some. This sample yields 100,000 or so clones, of which roughly nine tenths are seen a single time; about a sixth belongs to the top ten. Sequencing used peripheral blood, obtained on day 0 of AZD1222 vaccination. The receptors were sampled from an adult in good health.

Remarks on this clone: Distinct nucleotide sequences in the sample also encode this CDR3. V and J are TRBV18 and TRBJ1-5; 11 bases match TRBD1. Germline V gene sequence: CDR1 KGHSH, CDR2 LQKENI. The CDR3 contains 15 residues. The junction had 5 bases not matched to a gene; V was cut back by 3 bases and J by 7 bases. The CDR3 bases are TGTGCCAGCTCACCCGGGACAGGGGGTAACCAGCCCCAGCATTTT. Its translation: CASSPGTGGNQPQHF.

V gene TRBV7-9 combines with J gene TRBJ1-2; 7 nucleotides align to TRBD1. The CDR3 totals 14 residues. In germline, CDR1 is SEHNR, CDR2 FQNEAQ (reference sequence). V trimming: 1 base; J trimming: 6 bases; junction bases outside the gene matches: 5. CDR3 loop: CASSLDRGGDGYTF. CDR3 DNA: TGTGCCAGCAGCTTAGACAGGGGCGGCGATGGCTACACCTTC.

The count of this clone is one. V gene TRBV7-9 combines with J gene TRBJ2-7, with 7 positions matching TRBD1. Trimming cost V 2 bases and J 2 bases; bases outside gene matches: 3. The CDR3 is 14 residues long. Germline V gives CDR1 SEHNR, CDR2 FQNEAQ (reference sequence). CDR3 in amino acids: CASSLFGTAYEQYF. The CDR3 nucleotides read TGTGCCAGCAGCTTATTCGGGACAGCCTACGAGCAGTACTTC.

This chain connects TRBV11-2 to TRBJ2-1, with a tentative D call TRBD2 (5 bases). With 6 bases removed from V and 9 bases from J, the gap between germline ends came to 15 bases. Per the germline V gene, CDR1 is SGHAT and CDR2 is FQNNGV. This CDR3 contains 13 residues. CDR3 sequence (DNA): TGTGCCAGCAGTCCGACTACGTTGGGTGAGCAGTTCTTC. This translates into CASSPTTLGEQFF.

The chain joins TRBV7-9 to TRBJ1-1; tentative D call: TRBD1 (6 bases). In germline, CDR1 is SEHNR, CDR2 FQNEAQ (reference sequence). The length of the CDR3 is 13 residues. Between the trimmed V and J ends, which lost 5 bases and 5 bases, there was a span of 12 bases. The DNA of the CDR3 is TGTGCCAGCAGCCGAGGGGGGCTAACTGAAGCTTTCTTT. It yields the protein CASSRGGLTEAFF.

The rearrangement uses TRBV5-4 and TRBJ1-2; D might be TRBD1 (5 bases). Trimming cost V 0 bases and J 1 base, with 13 bases left between them. This CDR3 region has 16 residues. Germline V lookup: CDR1 SGHNT, CDR2 YYREEE (reference sequence). The CDR3, as DNA: TGTGCCAGCAGCTTGGTAATCGGGGGGGGTAACTATGGCTACACCTTC. Encoded protein: CASSLVIGGGNYGYTF.

The CDR3 here is CASKQGSPGANVLTF. CDR3 bases: TGTGCCAGCAAACAGGGGAGTCCTGGGGCCAACGTCCTGACTTTC. The chain employs TRBV6-5 and TRBJ2-6, with TRBD1 identical over 7 bases. V gave up 7 bases and J gave up 2 bases; unmatched junction bases: 5. The CDR3 length is 15 residues. Looked up from germline, CDR1 is MNHEY and CDR2 is SVGAGI.

The V and J genes are TRBV10-2 and TRBJ1-1; D gene unclear. Trimming pared 3 bases from V and 4 bases from J, leaving 15 bases between. There are 15 residues in the CDR3. CDR1 and CDR2 from the germline V gene are WSHSY and SAAADI. The CDR3 spells CASSDLGVMGTEAFF. The DNA of the CDR3 is TGCGCCAGCAGTGACCTTGGAGTTATGGGCACTGAAGCTTTCTTT.

The chain joins TRBV4-2 to TRBJ2-3; tentatively, D is TRBD2 (6 bases). Germline lookup yields CDR1 LGHNA and CDR2 YNFKEQ. V lost 3 bases to trimming and J lost 0 bases, with 13 bases between them. The CDR3 has 16 residues. In DNA, the CDR3 is TGTGCCAGCAGCCAGGTCGGGGGAGCTAGCACAGATACGCAGTATTTT. It yields the protein CASSQVGGASTDTQYF.

V gene TRBV5-4 combines with J gene TRBJ1-6; D perhaps matches TRBD1 (6 bases). This CDR3 region has 13 residues. CDR1 is SGHNT, CDR2 YYREEE, per germline (reference sequence). V gave up 4 bases and J gave up 14 bases, with 16 bases separating them. CDR3: CASSPRQAAALHF. CDR3 in DNA: TGTGCCAGCAGCCCCCGACAGGCGGCTGCCCTCCACTTT.

The rearrangement links TRBV11-2 to TRBJ1-2, with 8 bases fitting TRBD1. Losses at the gene ends were 4 bases for V and 10 bases for J; bases not matched to a gene: 11. Germline values: CDR1 SGHAT, CDR2 FQNNGV. This CDR3 spans 14 amino acids. CDR3 nucleotides: TGTGCCAGCAGCTCGACGAATAGACAGGGGACCTACACCTTC. Protein sequence: CASSSTNRQGTYTF.

The chain joins TRBV3-1 (or the pseudogene TRBV3-2) to TRBJ1-2, with D unresolved. CDR3 size: 14 residues. Trimming removed 1 base from V and 1 base from J, with 7 bases in between. The V gene's germline CDR1 is LGHDT and CDR2 YNNKEL (reference sequence). The CDR3 reads CASSQGGFNYGYTF. The CDR3 coding sequence is TGTGCCAGCAGCCAAGGAGGGTTTAACTATGGCTACACCTTC.

The chain couples TRBV11-1 to TRBJ2-1; TRBD1 is a possible D gene (5 bases). This CDR3 has 14 residues. With 0 bases removed from V and 6 bases from J, the gap between germline ends came to 9 bases. Germline V gene lookup returns CDR1 SGHAT and CDR2 FQDESV (reference sequence). The CDR3 loop reads CASSLARVVNEQFF. In nucleotides, the CDR3 is TGTGCCAGCAGCTTAGCCAGGGTCGTCAATGAGCAGTTCTTC. Full variable domain (remainder filled in from reference TRBV11-1 and TRBJ2-1): EAEVAQSPRYKITEKSQAVAFWCDPISGHATLYWYRQILGQGPELLVQFQDESVVDDSQLPKDRFSAERLKGVDSTLKIQPAELGDSAMYLCASSLARVVNEQFFGPGTRLTVL.

The sample holds one count of this clone. The chain has TRBV10-1 and TRBJ2-7; TRBD2 aligns across 9 bases. The CDR3 length is 16 residues. Germline V gene lookup returns CDR1 WNHNN and CDR2 SYGVQD (reference sequence). Trimming cost V 0 bases and J 3 bases; bases outside gene matches: 6. The CDR3 DNA reads as TGCGCCAGCAGTGAGTCAGCTAGCGGGGATTTCTACGAGCAGTACTTC. Protein sequence: CASSESASGDFYEQYF.

The chain joins TRBV5-8 to TRBJ2-5; 7 bases are a match to TRBD1. This CDR3 spans 15 amino acids. The J segment lost 4 bases and the V segment lost 4 bases, leaving 10 bases of the junction unmatched. CDR1 is SGHTS and CDR2 is YDEGEE in the germline V gene. The CDR3 region has the DNA TGTGCCAGCAGCGCCGGTCCGGGACAGAGAGAGACCCAGTACTTC. Translated, it gives CASSAGPGQRETQYF.